The T cell receptor (beta chain) under discussion was sequenced for a study of shared clonotypes between healthy human individuals. Study-level information: A donor's plate count was three for CD4 naive and three for CD4 memory; CD8 naive had two and CD8 memory one.

The donor cohort consisted entirely of Caucasian adults residing in Nashville, Tennessee. This clone was found once. Additional DNA sequences in this sample encode the identical CDR3. The germline V and J ends were trimmed by 1 base and 0 bases, with 8 bases remaining between them. Germline CDR1 is SGHRS and CDR2 is YFSETQ. The CDR3 covers 15 residues. Per the original methods: Filtering differed because ImmunoSEQ produced junction-only sequences that carried no quality scores. Assay used: immunoSEQ multiplex PCR; TCRdb lists only in-frame clones, some missing. The DNA was the basis for D and trimming; V, J and clone size are from that table. Found here are some 1,600,000 clones, approximately 98% of them singletons; the top ten hold about 0.42%.

The chain joins TRBV5-1 to TRBJ2-1; perhaps TRBD1 as D (6 bases). Material for sequencing was naive CD4+ T cells sorted from blood. Subset specified: CD45RA+ positively selected. This TCR was sampled from a man younger than 45 in good health. For the CDR3, the DNA is TGCGCCAGCAGCTTGAGGGACACCTCCTACAATGAGCAGTTCTTC. Its translation is CASSLRDTSYNEQFF.